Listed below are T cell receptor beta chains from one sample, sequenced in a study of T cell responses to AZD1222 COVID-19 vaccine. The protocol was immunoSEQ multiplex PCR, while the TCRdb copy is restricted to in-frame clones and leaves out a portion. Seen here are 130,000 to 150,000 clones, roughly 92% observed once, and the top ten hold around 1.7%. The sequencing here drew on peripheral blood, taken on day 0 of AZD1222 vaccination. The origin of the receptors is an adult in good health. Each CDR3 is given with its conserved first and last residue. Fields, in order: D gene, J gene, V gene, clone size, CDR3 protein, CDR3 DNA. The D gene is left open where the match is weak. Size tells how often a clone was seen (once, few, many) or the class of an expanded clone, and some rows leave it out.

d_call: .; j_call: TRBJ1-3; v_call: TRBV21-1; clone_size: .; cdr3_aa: CASSKGVAGGTRNTIYF; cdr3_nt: .
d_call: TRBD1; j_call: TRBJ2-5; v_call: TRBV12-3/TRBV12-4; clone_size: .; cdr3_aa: CASSYRGQETQYF; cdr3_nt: TGTGCCAGCAGCTACAGGGGCCAAGAGACCCAGTACTTC
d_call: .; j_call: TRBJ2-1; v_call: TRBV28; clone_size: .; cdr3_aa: CASSPGGPSVSNEQFF; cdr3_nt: TGTGCCAGCAGCCCCGGAGGGCCCTCGGTTAGTAATGAGCAGTTCTTC
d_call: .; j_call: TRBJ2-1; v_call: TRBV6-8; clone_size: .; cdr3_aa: CASRRTVFGFF; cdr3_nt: TGTGCCAGCAGACGGACGGTGTTCGGGTTCTTC
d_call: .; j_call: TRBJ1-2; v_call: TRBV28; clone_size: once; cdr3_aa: CASSPGTGNYGYTF; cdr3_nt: TGTGCCAGCAGCCCTGGGACGGGAAACTATGGCTACACCTTC
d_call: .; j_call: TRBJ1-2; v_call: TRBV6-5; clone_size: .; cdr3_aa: CASSYSGDNYGYTF; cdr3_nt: TGTGCCAGCAGTTACAGCGGGGATAACTATGGCTACACCTTC
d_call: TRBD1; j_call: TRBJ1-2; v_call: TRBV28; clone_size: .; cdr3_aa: CASSWTGEFYGYTF; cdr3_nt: TGTGCCAGCAGTTGGACAGGAGAGTTCTATGGCTACACCTTC
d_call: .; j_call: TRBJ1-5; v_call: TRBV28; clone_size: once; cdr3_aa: CASSSVTQHF; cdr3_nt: TGTGCCAGCAGCTCGGTGACCCAGCATTTT
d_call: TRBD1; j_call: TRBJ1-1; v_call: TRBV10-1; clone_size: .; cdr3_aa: CASSDPRDRRISGTEAFF; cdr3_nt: TGCGCCAGCAGTGACCCCCGGGACAGGAGGATTTCGGGCACTGAAGCTTTCTTT
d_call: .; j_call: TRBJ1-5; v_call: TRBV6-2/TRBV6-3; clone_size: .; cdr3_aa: CASSYRRELQPQHF; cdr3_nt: TGTGCCAGCAGTTACCGCAGGGAGCTTCAGCCCCAGCATTTT
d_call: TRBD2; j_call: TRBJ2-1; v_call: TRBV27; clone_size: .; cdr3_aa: CASSFSTSVYNEQFF; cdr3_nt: TGTGCCAGCAGTTTCTCGACTAGCGTCTACAATGAGCAGTTCTTC
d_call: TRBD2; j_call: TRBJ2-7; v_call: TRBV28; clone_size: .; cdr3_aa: CASTPTSGSNEQYF; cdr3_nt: TGTGCCAGCACCCCGACTAGCGGGAGTAACGAGCAGTACTTC
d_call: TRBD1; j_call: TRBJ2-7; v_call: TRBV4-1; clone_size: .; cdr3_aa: CASSPRDMTGGEQYF; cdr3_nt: TGCGCCAGCAGCCCTCGGGACATGACAGGGGGCGAGCAGTACTTC